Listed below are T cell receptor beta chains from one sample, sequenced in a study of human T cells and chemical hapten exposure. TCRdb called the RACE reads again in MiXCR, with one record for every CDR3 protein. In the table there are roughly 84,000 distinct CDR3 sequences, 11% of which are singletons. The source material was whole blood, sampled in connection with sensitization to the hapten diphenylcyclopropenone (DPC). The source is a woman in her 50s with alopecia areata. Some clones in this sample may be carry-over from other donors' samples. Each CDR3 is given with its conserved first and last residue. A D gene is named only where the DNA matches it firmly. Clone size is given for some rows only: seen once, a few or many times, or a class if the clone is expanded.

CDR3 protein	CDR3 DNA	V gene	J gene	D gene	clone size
CAIDQTGMNTGELFF	TGTGCCATCGATCAGACCGGGATGAACACCGGGGAGCTGTTTTTT	TRBV10-3	TRBJ2-2	.	many
CSVGVTDTQYF	TGCAGCGTAGGGGTCACAGATACGCAGTATTTT	TRBV29-1	TRBJ2-3	.	few
CASSPGGPTEAFF	TGTGCCAGCAGCCCCGGAGGGCCCACTGAAGCTTTCTTT	TRBV7-3	TRBJ1-1	.	many
CASSGIAGVNTGELFF	TGCGCCAGCAGCGGGATAGCGGGAGTCAACACCGGGGAGCTGTTTTTT	TRBV5-1	TRBJ2-2	TRBD2	many
CASSFDLAGVFEQFF	TGTGCCAGCAGTTTTGATCTAGCGGGAGTGTTTGAGCAGTTCTTC	TRBV28	TRBJ2-1	TRBD2	few
CSVGGPGSSGRNGELFF	TGCAGCGTTGGAGGCCCCGGGTCTAGCGGGAGAAACGGGGAGCTGTTTTTT	TRBV29-1	TRBJ2-2	TRBD2	many
CASSPQGAYGYTF	TGTGCCAGCAGCCCCCAGGGGGCCTATGGCTACACCTTC	TRBV28	TRBJ1-2	TRBD1	.
CASSLGQGVNTEAFF	TGTGCCAGCAGCTTGGGACAGGGGGTGAACACTGAAGCTTTCTTT	TRBV5-6	TRBJ1-1	TRBD1	.
CASSLGRGRSGTQYF	TGTGCCAGCAGTTTGGGACGTGGTCGAAGCGGTACGCAGTATTTT	TRBV28	TRBJ2-3	.	many
CASSDGRGVLSNQPQHF	TGTGCCAGCAGTGACGGTCGGGGGGTTTTAAGCAATCAGCCCCAGCATTTT	TRBV2	TRBJ1-5	.	few
CASSPGTDPLGNTIYF	TGTGCCAGTAGTCCCGGGACAGATCCTCTCGGAAACACCATATATTTT	TRBV19	TRBJ1-3	TRBD1	many
CASSSAGATGELFF	TGTGCCAGCAGTTCTGCGGGAGCCACCGGGGAGCTGTTTTTT	TRBV7-3	TRBJ2-2	TRBD2	many
CASRTSGPTYEQYF	TGTGCCAGTCGGACTAGCGGCCCCACCTACGAGCAGTACTTC	TRBV28	TRBJ2-7	TRBD2	many
CASSSQRDGTQYF	TGTGCCAGCAGCTCGCAGCGGGATGGGACCCAGTACTTC	TRBV7-2	TRBJ2-5	TRBD2	many
CASSYVSSGSSHNEQFF	TGCGCCAGCAGTTACGTCTCTAGCGGGAGTAGCCACAATGAGCAGTTCTTC	TRBV10-2	TRBJ2-1	TRBD2	many
CASSFIVTLSYEQYF	TGTGCCAGCAGCTTTATAGTGACACTTTCCTACGAGCAGTACTTC	TRBV7-2	TRBJ2-7	.	.
CSVGDRYYEQYF	TGCAGCGTTGGGGACAGATACTACGAGCAGTACTTC	TRBV29-1	TRBJ2-7	TRBD1	few
CASSLGLAVGWEQYF	TGTGCCAGCAGCCTGGGACTAGCGGTTGGGTGGGAGCAGTACTTC	TRBV7-2	TRBJ2-7	TRBD2	many
CASSYGSASYEQYF	TGTGCCAGCAGTTACGGGTCCGCGTCCTACGAGCAGTACTTC	TRBV6-2/TRBV6-3	TRBJ2-7	.	few
CASSLDRKNTEAFF	TGTGCCAGCAGTTTAGACAGAAAGAACACTGAAGCTTTCTTT	TRBV27	TRBJ1-1	.	.
CSAQEGTDTQYF	TGCAGTGCACAGGAGGGCACAGATACGCAGTATTTT	TRBV20-1	TRBJ2-3	.	few
CASSWTSGSSYNEQFF	TGTGCCAGCAGCTGGACTAGCGGGAGCTCCTACAATGAGCAGTTCTTC	TRBV7-6	TRBJ2-1	TRBD2	few
CATSRQVVTEAFF	TGTGCTACGTCACGACAGGTAGTCACTGAAGCTTTCTTT	TRBV12-3/TRBV12-4	TRBJ1-1	.	many
CASSLVAGGPGELFF	TGTGCCAGCAGCTTAGTCGCGGGAGGTCCCGGGGAGCTGTTTTTT	TRBV7-2	TRBJ2-2	TRBD2	.
CASNNPGMSYEQYF	TGTGCCAGCAATAATCCCGGGATGTCCTACGAGCAGTACTTC	TRBV11-2	TRBJ2-7	.	many
CASSSLTRNQETQYF	TGTGCTAGCAGTTCATTAACAAGGAACCAAGAGACCCAGTACTTC	TRBV7-7	TRBJ2-5	.	few